These 25 T cell receptor beta chains were all obtained from the same sample, sequenced in a study of T-cell reconstitution after alpha-beta-depleted transplantation in children. Unique molecular identifiers featured in how the TCRbeta library was prepared. TCRdb re-analysed the PCR reads in MiXCR, keeping a single row per CDR3 protein. The data show roughly 170,000 distinct CDR3 sequences, with 6% to 7% seen just once and around 2.7% held by the top ten. The starting material was PBMCs from the stem cell graft donor, obtained from the stem cell graft. The receptors were gathered from a human donor who donated a stem cell graft to a child with Wiskott-Aldrich syndrome.

This clonotype was seen at least ten times. The gene calls are TRBV20-1 and TRBJ2-5; 8 bases map to TRBD2. This CDR3 spans 15 amino acids. The V gene end was trimmed by 0 bases and the J gene end by 5 bases; junction bases not matched to a gene: 8. The germline gives CDR1 DFQATT, CDR2 SNEGSKA (reference sequence). CDR3 sequence: CSARDPRGAGETQYF. CDR3 in DNA: TGCAGTGCTAGAGATCCGCGGGGGGCCGGGGAGACCCAGTACTTC.

This clonotype was recorded many times. CDR3 loop: CATSKFPPGLGLQETQYF. CDR3 DNA: TGTGCCACATCCAAATTTCCTCCTGGCCTAGGCCTCCAAGAGACCCAGTACTTC. The chain recombines TRBV10-3 with TRBJ2-5; D remains ambiguous. The V gene's germline CDR1 is ENHRY and CDR2 SYGVKD. The CDR3 spans 18 residues. Trimming left V 10 bases short and J 1 base short, with 28 bases between.

The chain has TRBV6-2 or TRBV6-3 and TRBJ2-2; D is possibly TRBD2 (6 bases). CDR1 is MNHEY, CDR2 SVGEGT, per germline. Trimming took off 8 bases at V and 10 bases at J, with 20 bases between the two ends. This CDR3 region has 14 residues. The CDR3, as DNA: TGTGCCAGCCGAACGGGACTCCCCCCGTCGGAGCTGTTTTTT. Encoded protein: CASRTGLPPSELFF.

In this sample, this clonotype turned up many times. V and J are TRBV24-1 and TRBJ2-1; 7 bases match TRBD2. The CDR3 covers 13 residues. Germline V lookup: CDR1 KGHDR, CDR2 SFDVKD. The V segment lost 9 bases and the J segment 5 bases; nucleotides outside the gene matches: 6. Here the CDR3 DNA reads TGTGCCACCCAACCACGGGGGGACAATGAGCAGTTCTTC. Its translation is CATQPRGDNEQFF.

The chain has TRBV5-1 and TRBJ1-2, with a tentative D call TRBD1 (5 bases). The CDR3 consists of 15 residues. CDR1 is SGHRS and CDR2 is YFSETQ in the germline V gene. Trimming removed 4 bases at V and 6 bases at J, with 19 bases between. Here the CDR3 reads CASSRMTARENGYTF. The CDR3 DNA follows: TGCGCCAGCAGCCGAATGACAGCGCGCGAGAATGGCTACACCTTC.

This clonotype has ten or more counts. The chain links TRBV24-1 to TRBJ1-2; D is unclear. Germline assignment: CDR1 KGHDR and CDR2 SFDVKD. The CDR3 is 14 residues long. The V gene lost 6 bases and the J gene lost 3 bases, with 13 bases spanning the gap. The CDR3 bases are TGTGCCACCAGTCAGGCACGGGAGGACTATGGCTACACCTTC. Translation: CATSQAREDYGYTF.

In this sample, this clonotype turned up a few times. The chain is built from TRBV6-1 and TRBJ1-5; tentative D call: TRBD1 (5 bases). The germline V and J ends were trimmed by 8 bases and 3 bases, with 14 bases remaining between them. The CDR3 spans 14 residues. Germline V gene lookup returns CDR1 MNHNS and CDR2 SASEGT. The CDR3 region has the DNA TGTGCCAGCGGACTTCGACAGTTCAATCAGCCCCAGCATTTT. Translation gives CASGLRQFNQPQHF.

This clonotype has a count of ten or more. The genes are TRBV11-2 and TRBJ2-7; D unclear. The germline CDR1 and CDR2 sequences are SGHAT and FQNNGV. This CDR3 is 14 amino acids long. The V gene lost 5 bases and the J gene lost 2 bases, with 13 bases spanning the gap. In DNA, the CDR3 is TGTGCCAGCAGCCCGGACGCCCAGACCTACGAGCAGTACTTC. Its translation is CASSPDAQTYEQYF. The full variable domain, with the rest looked up from reference TRBV11-2 and TRBJ2-7, is EAGVAQSPRYKIIEKRQSVAFWCNPISGHATLYWYQQILGQGPKLLIQFQNNGVVDDSQLPKDRFSAERLKGVDSTLKIQPAKLEDSAVYLCASSPDAQTYEQYFGPGTRLTVT.

This clonotype was seen a handful of times. The CDR3 here is CASMGVVWGPGDTQYF. The CDR3 DNA reads TGTGCCAGCATGGGCGTGGTTTGGGGGCCGGGGGATACGCAGTATTTT. The chain uses TRBV2 and TRBJ2-3; possibly TRBD1 for D (6 bases). CDR1 is SNHLY and CDR2 is FYNNEI in the germline V gene. The length of the CDR3 is 16 residues. V dropped 7 bases and J dropped 6 bases, with 23 bases sitting between them.

This clonotype was picked up many times. The chain is built from TRBV5-1 and TRBJ2-2; possible D gene TRBD2, 5 bases. This CDR3 region has 12 residues. V lost 4 bases to trimming and J lost 7 bases, with 8 bases between them. CDR1 and CDR2 (germline): SGHRS, YFSETQ. The CDR3 DNA is TGCGCCAGCAGCCCGGGGTACGGGGAGCTGTTTTTT. This sequence encodes CASSPGYGELFF.

The table lists this clonotype with a count of one. The chain recombines TRBV29-1 with TRBJ1-5; perhaps TRBD1 as D (6 bases). CDR3 length equals 15 residues. V dropped 7 bases and J dropped 7 bases, with 23 bases sitting between them. Per germline, CDR1 SQVTM and CDR2 ANQGSEA. The CDR3 is CSAQTSTGTDQPQHF. Here the CDR3 DNA reads TGCAGCGCCCAAACCTCTACAGGGACTGACCAGCCCCAGCATTTT. Drawing the rest from reference TRBV29-1 and TRBJ1-5, the complete variable domain is SAVISQKPSRDICQRGTSLTIQCQVDSQVTMMFWYRQQPGQSLTLIATANQGSEATYESGFVIDKFPISRPNLTFSTLTVSNMSPEDSSIYLCSAQTSTGTDQPQHFGDGTRLSIL.

This clonotype occurred many times. The genes are TRBV6-1 and TRBJ1-1, with 12 bases fitting TRBD1. V lost 6 bases and J lost 1; bases outside the gene matches: 3. There are 15 residues in the CDR3. CDR1 and CDR2 from the germline V gene are MNHNS and SASEGT. The CDR3 loop reads CASRGQGAANTEAFF. CDR3 sequence (DNA): TGTGCCAGCAGGGGACAGGGGGCAGCGAACACTGAAGCTTTCTTT.

This clonotype has at least ten counts. This sequence joins TRBV6-5 and TRBJ1-2, with 11 bases aligning to TRBD1. V shed 5 bases and J 8 bases; nucleotides not matched to a gene: 4. Looked up from germline, CDR1 is MNHEY and CDR2 is SVGAGI. The CDR3 runs 13 residues. The CDR3 loop is CASSIGTGGGYTF. The CDR3 coding sequence is TGTGCCAGCAGTATCGGGACAGGGGGAGGCTACACCTTC.

This clonotype was detected ten times or more. V and J are TRBV7-9 and TRBJ1-6; possibly TRBD1 for D (5 bases). The CDR3 has 14 amino acids. Germline V gene data show CDR1 as SEHNR and CDR2 as FQNEAQ (reference sequence). The germline V and J ends were trimmed by 4 bases and 9 bases, with 13 bases remaining between them. Written as DNA, the CDR3 is TGTGCCAGCAGCTGGGACCGGGGAGGTTCACCCCTCCACTTT. Translation: CASSWDRGGSPLHF.

This clonotype was counted ten times or more. The chain links TRBV7-6 to TRBJ2-3; TRBD1 is a possible D gene (6 bases). CDR1 SGHVS and CDR2 FNYEAQ come from the germline V gene. Trimming left V 5 bases short and J 0 bases short, with 21 bases between. This CDR3 has 18 residues. The CDR3 here is CASSPGDGWSSSTDTQYF. In nucleotides, the CDR3 is TGTGCCAGCAGCCCAGGGGACGGGTGGTCATCTAGCACAGATACGCAGTATTTT.

This clonotype was seen repeatedly, ten times or more. The V and J genes are TRBV5-5 and TRBJ2-7; D may match TRBD1 or TRBD2 (5 bases each). Looked up from germline, CDR1 is SGHKS and CDR2 is YYEKEE (reference sequence). This CDR3 region has 16 residues. V was pared by 0 bases and J by 9 bases, with 22 bases between. The CDR3 region is CASSLEPSGLRDGQYF. In nucleotides, the CDR3 is TGTGCCAGCAGCTTGGAACCGTCCGGCTTACGGGACGGGCAGTACTTC.

In its sample, this clonotype was seen many times. The chain is built from TRBV7-2 and TRBJ2-5, with D perhaps TRBD2 (5 bases). The germline V and J ends were trimmed by 4 bases and 5 bases, with 11 bases remaining between them. There are 13 residues in the CDR3. The germline CDR1 and CDR2 sequences are SGHTA and FQGNSA. Written as DNA, the CDR3 is TGTGCCAGCAGCTCGCGAAGGGAGGAGACCCAGTACTTC. It codes for CASSSRREETQYF.

This clonotype was seen ten or more times. The chain combines TRBV7-9 with TRBJ1-5; a possible D gene is TRBD1 (5 bases). Trimming stripped 5 bases from V and 6 bases from J, with 14 bases between. The V gene's germline CDR1 is SEHNR and CDR2 FQNEAQ (reference sequence). The CDR3 extends over 14 amino acids. CDR3 bases: TGTGCCAGCAGCCCCTCAGGAGGGGTTCAGCCCCAGCATTTT. Its protein product is CASSPSGGVQPQHF.

This clonotype was detected a few times. The chain is built from TRBV2 and TRBJ2-5, with D unresolved. Germline values: CDR1 SNHLY, CDR2 FYNNEI. Trimming shortened V by 6 bases and J by 9 bases, and 11 bases separated the two germline ends. The length of the CDR3 is 11 residues. The CDR3 is CASRVVEPQYF. In DNA form, the CDR3 reads TGTGCCAGCAGGGTAGTCGAGCCCCAGTACTTC.

This clonotype was observed many times. The chain recombines TRBV13 with TRBJ2-3, with 9 nucleotides matching TRBD2. Trimming took 1 base from V and 5 from J; bases not matched to a gene: 10. The CDR3 extends over 17 amino acids. Per the germline V gene, CDR1 is PRHDT and CDR2 is FYEKMQ (reference sequence). The CDR3 is CASSLEGGGALRDTQYF. As DNA, the CDR3 is TGTGCCAGCAGCTTAGAGGGCGGGGGGGCCTTGCGAGATACGCAGTATTTT.

This clonotype was seen many times. This chain joins TRBV20-1 and TRBJ2-6; the D is unclear. Germline CDR1 DFQATT, CDR2 SNEGSKA (reference sequence). This CDR3 spans 15 amino acids. Between the trimmed V and J ends, which lost 0 bases and 0 bases, there was a span of 6 bases. CDR3 DNA sequence: TGCAGTGCTAGAGATGTGACCTCTGGGGCCAACGTCCTGACTTTC. It codes for CSARDVTSGANVLTF.

This clonotype has ten or more counts. The chain joins TRBV5-4 to TRBJ2-1; 11 bases fit TRBD2. Germline CDR1 reads SGHNT; CDR2 reads YYREEE (reference sequence). V shed 2 bases, J shed 5 bases, and the junction held 6 bases outside the gene matches. CDR3 size: 16 residues. This CDR3 is CASSFPTSGTNNEQFF. CDR3 DNA: TGTGCCAGCAGCTTTCCGACTAGCGGGACAAACAATGAGCAGTTCTTC. Filled out from reference TRBV5-4 and TRBJ2-1, the complete variable domain reads ETGVTQSPTHLIKTRGQQVTLRCSSQSGHNTVSWYQQALGQGPQFIFQYYREEENGRGNFPPRFSGLQFPNYSSELNVNALELDDSALYLCASSFPTSGTNNEQFFGPGTRLTVL.

The chain is built from TRBV4-1 and TRBJ2-1; D is perhaps TRBD2 (6 bases). Looked up from germline, CDR1 is MGHRA and CDR2 is YSYEKL. The CDR3 has 14 amino acids. Trimming cost V 5 bases and J 4 bases, with 12 bases left between them. The CDR3 region is CASSTWDSYNEQFF. CDR3 coding DNA: TGCGCCAGCAGCACCTGGGACTCGTACAATGAGCAGTTCTTC.

This clonotype was detected ten times or more. V gene TRBV12-3 or TRBV12-4 combines with J gene TRBJ2-7; 10 bases are shared with TRBD2. The junction had 0 bases not matched to a gene; V was cut back by 4 bases and J by 0 bases. CDR3 length: 14 residues. The CDR3 sequence: CASSSSGSSYEQYF. In nucleotides, the CDR3 is TGTGCCAGCAGTTCTAGCGGGAGCTCCTACGAGCAGTACTTC.

In its sample, this clonotype was seen a few times. The chain links TRBV25-1 to TRBJ1-1; TRBD1 agrees at 7 bases. Trimming at V came to 3 bases and at J to 4 bases, leaving 20 bases not matched to a gene. There are 19 residues in the CDR3. Germline V gene lookup returns CDR1 MGHDK and CDR2 SYGVNS. The CDR3, as DNA: TGTGCCAGCAGTGATCTGGCTGTTAGGGGGCCTCGGGGGAGCACTGAAGCTTTCTTT. It is translated as CASSDLAVRGPRGSTEAFF.